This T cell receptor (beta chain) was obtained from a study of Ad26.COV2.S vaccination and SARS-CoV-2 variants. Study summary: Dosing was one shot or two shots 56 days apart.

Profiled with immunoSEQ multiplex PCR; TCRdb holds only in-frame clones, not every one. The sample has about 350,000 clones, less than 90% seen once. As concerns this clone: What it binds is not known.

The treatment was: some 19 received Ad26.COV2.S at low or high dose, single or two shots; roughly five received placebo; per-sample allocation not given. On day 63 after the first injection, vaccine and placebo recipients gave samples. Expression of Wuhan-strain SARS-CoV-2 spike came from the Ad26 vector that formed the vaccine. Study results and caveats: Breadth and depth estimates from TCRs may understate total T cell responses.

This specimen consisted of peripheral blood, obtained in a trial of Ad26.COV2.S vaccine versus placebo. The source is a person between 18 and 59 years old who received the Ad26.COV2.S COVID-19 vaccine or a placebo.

CDR3 coding DNA: TGTGCCACCCTAACGACGAGCACAGATACGCAGTATTTT. Translation gives CATLTTSTDTQYF. This chain joins TRBV24-1 and TRBJ2-3; D unclear. Germline loops: CDR1 KGHDR, CDR2 SFDVKD. The CDR3 consists of 13 residues. V was cut by 9 bases and J by 0 bases, with 9 bases left in between.